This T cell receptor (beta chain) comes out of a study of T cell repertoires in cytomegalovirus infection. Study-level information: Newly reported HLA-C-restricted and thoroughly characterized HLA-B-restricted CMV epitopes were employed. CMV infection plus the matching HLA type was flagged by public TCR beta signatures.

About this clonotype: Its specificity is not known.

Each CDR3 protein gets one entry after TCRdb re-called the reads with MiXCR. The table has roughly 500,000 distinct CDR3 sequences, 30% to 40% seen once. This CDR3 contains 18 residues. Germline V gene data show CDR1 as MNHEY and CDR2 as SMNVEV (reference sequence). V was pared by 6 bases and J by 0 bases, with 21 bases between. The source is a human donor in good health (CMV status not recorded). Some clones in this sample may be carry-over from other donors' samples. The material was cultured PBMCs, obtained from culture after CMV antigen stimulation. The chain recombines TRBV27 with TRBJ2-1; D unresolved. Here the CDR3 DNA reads TGTGCCAGCAGACCAGACAAGGTATGGTCCCACTCCTACAATGAGCAGTTCTTC. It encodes CASRPDKVWSHSYNEQFF.